The 3 T cell receptor beta chains below were found in one sample sequenced in a study of blood T cell repertoires in COVID-19. Method: immunoSEQ multiplex PCR; TCRdb's copy keeps in-frame clones and lacks some. The data hold about 130,000 clones, with more than 70% observed a single time. Sequencing used peripheral blood. All receptors derive from a woman of 80 years or more with COVID-19, enrolled during active disease.

The rearrangement links TRBV9 to TRBJ2-7; 8 bases match TRBD1. The CDR3 is 15 amino acids. Trimming removed 0 bases from V and 1 base from J; junction bases left unmatched: 3. The V gene's germline CDR1 is SGDLS and CDR2 YYNGEE. DNA for the CDR3: TGTGCCAGCAGCGTAGATCAGGGGGCTTCCTACGAGCAGTACTTC. Translating it yields CASSVDQGASYEQYF.

The chain combines TRBV7-2 with TRBJ1-2, with D unresolved. With 0 bases removed from V and 7 bases from J, the gap between germline ends came to 9 bases. The CDR3 length is 13 residues. Per germline, CDR1 SGHTA and CDR2 FQGNSA. The CDR3 sequence is CASSLAMRAGYTF. As DNA, the CDR3 is TGTGCCAGCAGCTTAGCGATGAGAGCTGGCTACACCTTC.

The chain combines TRBV15 with TRBJ1-3; 7 nucleotides align to TRBD1. This CDR3 region has 18 residues. V shed 4 bases and J 0 bases; nucleotides not matched to a gene: 12. Germline CDR1 and CDR2: LNHNV and YYDKDF (reference sequence). Written as DNA, the CDR3 is TGTGCCACCAGCACTTCGGGACAGAGTTATACCTCTGGAAACACCATATATTTT. Translating gives CATSTSGQSYTSGNTIYF.